The entry that follows covers one TCR beta chain sequence. Antigen specificity is unknown. Measured with immunoSEQ multiplex PCR; TCRdb has only the in-frame clones, and not every one. The sample has over 50,000 clones; about 90% are singletons. The source of the sample is a study of T cells in localized non-small cell lung cancer. Study findings and constraints: Exceeding tumor, uninvolved adjacent lung had the highest T cell clonality. Sequencing, confined to only one tumor region, leaves heterogeneity possible.

The CDR3 has 14 residues. V shed 3 bases and J shed 4 bases, with 11 bases lying between them. Germline-derived CDR1 and CDR2 are LNHDA and SQIVND (reference sequence). Here the sequenced sample was peripheral blood, taken before any cancer treatment. The receptor's source is a woman aged 35 to 69 with stage I lung adenocarcinoma. The genes are TRBV19 and TRBJ2-3, with D perhaps TRBD1 (6 bases). CDR3 in DNA: TGTGCCAGTAGTATCAACAGGGACGCAGATACGCAGTATTTT. Amino acids: CASSINRDADTQYF.